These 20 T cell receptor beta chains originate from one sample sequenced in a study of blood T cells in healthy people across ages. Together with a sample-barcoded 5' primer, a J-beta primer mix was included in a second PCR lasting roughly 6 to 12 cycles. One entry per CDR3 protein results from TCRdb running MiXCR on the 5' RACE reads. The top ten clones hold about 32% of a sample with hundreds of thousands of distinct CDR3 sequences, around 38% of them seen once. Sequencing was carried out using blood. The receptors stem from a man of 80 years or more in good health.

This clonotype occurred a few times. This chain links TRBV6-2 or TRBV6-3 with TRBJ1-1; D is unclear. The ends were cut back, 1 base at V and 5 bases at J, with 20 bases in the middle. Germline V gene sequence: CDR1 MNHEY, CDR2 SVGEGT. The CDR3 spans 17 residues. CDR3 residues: CASSYWSGTSGGTEAFF. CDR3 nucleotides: TGTGCCAGCAGTTACTGGTCAGGAACGTCCGGAGGGACTGAAGCTTTCTTT.

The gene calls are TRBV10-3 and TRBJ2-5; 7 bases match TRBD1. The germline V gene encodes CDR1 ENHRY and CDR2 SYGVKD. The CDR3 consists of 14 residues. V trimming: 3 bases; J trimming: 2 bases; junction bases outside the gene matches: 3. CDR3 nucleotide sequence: TGTGCCATCAGTGACCCGGGACAGCAAGAGACCCAGTACTTC. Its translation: CAISDPGQQETQYF.

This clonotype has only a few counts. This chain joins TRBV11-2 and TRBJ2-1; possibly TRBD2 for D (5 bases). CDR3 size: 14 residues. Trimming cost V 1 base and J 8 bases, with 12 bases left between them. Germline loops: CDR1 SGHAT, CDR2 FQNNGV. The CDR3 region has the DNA TGTGCCAGCAGCTTAGGGGTGATGAGGGATGAGCAGTTCTTC. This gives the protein CASSLGVMRDEQFF.

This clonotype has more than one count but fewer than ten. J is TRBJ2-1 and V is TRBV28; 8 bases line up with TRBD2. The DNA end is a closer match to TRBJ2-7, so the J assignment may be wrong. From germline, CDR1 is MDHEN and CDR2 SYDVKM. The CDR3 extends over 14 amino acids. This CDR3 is CASSLPGGYNEQYF. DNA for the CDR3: TGTGCCAGCAGTTTGCCGGGAGGGTACAATGAGCAGTACTTC.

This CDR3 reads CATSRDLGTGGRETQYF. The CDR3 DNA follows: TGTGCCACCAGCAGAGATCTGGGGACAGGGGGCCGGGAGACCCAGTACTTC. The V call is TRBV15, the J call TRBJ2-7; 12 bases match TRBD1. The end of the DNA fits TRBJ2-5 better, so the J call may be wrong. The length of the CDR3 is 17 residues. CDR1 and CDR2 (germline): LNHNV, YYDKDF (reference sequence).

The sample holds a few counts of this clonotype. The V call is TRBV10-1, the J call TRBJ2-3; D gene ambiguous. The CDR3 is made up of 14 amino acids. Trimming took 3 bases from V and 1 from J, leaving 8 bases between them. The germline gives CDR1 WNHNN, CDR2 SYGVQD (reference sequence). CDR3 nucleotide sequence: TGCGCCAGCAGTGATGAAGACGGCACAGATACGCAGTATTTT. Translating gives CASSDEDGTDTQYF.

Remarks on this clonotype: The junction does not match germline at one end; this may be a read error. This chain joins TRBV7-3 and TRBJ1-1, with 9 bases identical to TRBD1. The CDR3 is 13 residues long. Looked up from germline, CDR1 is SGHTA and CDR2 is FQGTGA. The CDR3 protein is CASSFTGGTETFF. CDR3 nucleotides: TGTGCCAGCAGCTTTACAGGGGGCACTGAAACTTTCTTT.

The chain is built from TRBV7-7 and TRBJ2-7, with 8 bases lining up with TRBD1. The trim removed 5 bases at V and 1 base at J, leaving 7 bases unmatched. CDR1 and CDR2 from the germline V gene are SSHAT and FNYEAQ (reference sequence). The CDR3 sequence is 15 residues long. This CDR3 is CASSTGQGFSYEQYF. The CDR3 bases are TGTGCCAGCAGCACCGGACAGGGATTTTCCTACGAGCAGTACTTC.

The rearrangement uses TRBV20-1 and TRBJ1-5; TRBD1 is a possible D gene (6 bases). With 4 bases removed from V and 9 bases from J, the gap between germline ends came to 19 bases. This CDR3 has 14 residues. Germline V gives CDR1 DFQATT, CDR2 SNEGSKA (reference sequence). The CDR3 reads CSAKQTGIGPPQHF. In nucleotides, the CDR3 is TGCAGTGCTAAACAAACAGGGATCGGTCCGCCCCAGCATTTT.

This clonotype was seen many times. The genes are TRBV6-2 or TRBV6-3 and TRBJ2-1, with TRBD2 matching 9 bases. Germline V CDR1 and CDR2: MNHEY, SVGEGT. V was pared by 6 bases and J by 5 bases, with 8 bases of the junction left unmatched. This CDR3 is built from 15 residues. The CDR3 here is CASSPSGKGNNEQFF. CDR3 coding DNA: TGTGCCAGCAGCCCTAGCGGGAAAGGGAACAATGAGCAGTTCTTC.

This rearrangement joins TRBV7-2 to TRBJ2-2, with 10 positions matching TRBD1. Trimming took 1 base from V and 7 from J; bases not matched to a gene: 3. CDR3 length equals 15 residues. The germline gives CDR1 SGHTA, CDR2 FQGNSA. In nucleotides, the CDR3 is TGTGCCAGCAGCTTAGGGACAGGGGGGGTCGGGGAGCTGTTTTTT. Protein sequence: CASSLGTGGVGELFF.

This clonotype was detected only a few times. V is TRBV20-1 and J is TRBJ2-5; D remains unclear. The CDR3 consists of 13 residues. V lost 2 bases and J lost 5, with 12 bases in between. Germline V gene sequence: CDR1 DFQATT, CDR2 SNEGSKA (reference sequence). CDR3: CSARRSGSETQYF. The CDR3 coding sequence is TGCAGTGCTAGAAGGTCAGGTTCGGAGACCCAGTACTTC.

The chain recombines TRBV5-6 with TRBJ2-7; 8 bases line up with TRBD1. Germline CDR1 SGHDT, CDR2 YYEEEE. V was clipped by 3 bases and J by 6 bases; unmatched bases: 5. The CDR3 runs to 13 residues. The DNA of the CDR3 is TGTGCCAGCAGCTGGAAAGGACAGGGCGAGCAGTACTTC. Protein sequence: CASSWKGQGEQYF.

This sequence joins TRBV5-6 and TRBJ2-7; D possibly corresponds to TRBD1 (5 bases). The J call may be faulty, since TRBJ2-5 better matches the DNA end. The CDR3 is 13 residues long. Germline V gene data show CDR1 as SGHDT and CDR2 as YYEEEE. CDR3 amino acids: CASSVTVRETQYF. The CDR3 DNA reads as TGTGCCAGCAGCGTGACAGTGAGGGAGACCCAGTACTTC.

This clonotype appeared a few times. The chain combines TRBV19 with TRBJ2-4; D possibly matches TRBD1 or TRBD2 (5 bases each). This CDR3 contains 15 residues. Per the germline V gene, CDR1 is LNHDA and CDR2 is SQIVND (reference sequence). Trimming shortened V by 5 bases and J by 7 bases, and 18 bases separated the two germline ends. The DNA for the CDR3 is TGTGCCAGTAGTGGATCAAGCGGATGGGGGAACATTCAGTACTTC. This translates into CASSGSSGWGNIQYF.

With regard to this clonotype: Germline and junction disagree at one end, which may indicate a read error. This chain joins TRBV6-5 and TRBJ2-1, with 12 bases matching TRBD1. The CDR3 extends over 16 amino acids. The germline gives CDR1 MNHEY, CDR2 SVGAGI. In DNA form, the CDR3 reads TGTCCCAGCAGTTACCGCGGGACAGGGGGCGCGGAGACCCAGTTCTTC. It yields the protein CPSSYRGTGGAETQFF.

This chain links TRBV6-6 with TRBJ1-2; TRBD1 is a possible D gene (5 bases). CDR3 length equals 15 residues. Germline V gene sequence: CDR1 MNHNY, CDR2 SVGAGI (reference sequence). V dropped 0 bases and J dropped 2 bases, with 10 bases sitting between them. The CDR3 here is CASSYSVDRNYGYTF. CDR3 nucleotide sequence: TGTGCCAGCAGTTACTCGGTAGACAGAAACTATGGCTACACCTTC.

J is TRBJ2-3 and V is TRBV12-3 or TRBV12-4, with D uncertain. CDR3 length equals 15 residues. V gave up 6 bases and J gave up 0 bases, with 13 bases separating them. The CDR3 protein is CASRRGSASTDTQYF. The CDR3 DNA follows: TGTGCCAGCAGGCGCGGATCTGCCAGCACAGATACGCAGTATTTT.

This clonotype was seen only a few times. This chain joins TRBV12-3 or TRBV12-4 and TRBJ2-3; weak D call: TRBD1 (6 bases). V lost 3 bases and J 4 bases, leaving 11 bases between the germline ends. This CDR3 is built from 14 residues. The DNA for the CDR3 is TGTGCCAGCAGTTTTGGACAGCGCGCAGATACGCAGTATTTT. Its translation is CASSFGQRADTQYF.

The CDR3 spells CASSRRFIAGVSTDTQYF. CDR3 sequence (DNA): TGTGCCAGCAGTCGGAGGTTCATAGCGGGAGTTTCGACAGATACGCAGTATTTT. This chain joins TRBV27 and TRBJ2-3, with 9 positions matching TRBD2. V gave up 5 bases and J gave up 3 bases; unmatched junction bases: 15. Germline V gives CDR1 MNHEY, CDR2 SMNVEV (reference sequence). The length of the CDR3 is 18 residues.